These 17 T cell receptor beta chains were sequenced from one sample in a study of T cell responses to AZD1222 COVID-19 vaccine. Here immunoSEQ multiplex PCR was the method, and the copy in TCRdb shows in-frame clones only, minus some. The profile shows about 90,000 clones, roughly 90% of them singletons. The source material was peripheral blood, sampled 28 days after the second AZD1222 dose. Source of these receptors: an adult who received the AZD1222 COVID-19 vaccine.

The table lists this clone with a count of one. The rearrangement uses TRBV25-1 and TRBJ1-2; D gene unclear. CDR1 MGHDK and CDR2 SYGVNS come from the germline V gene. V was pared by 5 bases and J by 0 bases, with 16 bases between. The CDR3 has 16 residues. In nucleotides, the CDR3 is TGTGCCAGCAGTCCAAACCAAGGGCCTACTAACTATGGCTACACCTTC. Encoded protein: CASSPNQGPTNYGYTF.

The chain combines TRBV5-1 with TRBJ2-2, with D perhaps matching TRBD1 (5 bases). The CDR3 loop spans 14 amino acids. V shed 4 bases and J shed 5 bases, with 12 bases lying between them. Germline V CDR1 and CDR2: SGHRS, YFSETQ. DNA of the CDR3: TGCGCCAGCAGCGTACCAGGGCGTACCGGGGAGCTGTTTTTT. It encodes CASSVPGRTGELFF. The full variable domain, completed using reference TRBV5-1 and TRBJ2-2, is KAGVTQTPRYLIKTRGQQVTLSCSPISGHRSVSWYQQTPGQGLQFLFEYFSETQRNKGNFPGRFSGRQFSNSRSEMNVSTLELGDSALYLCASSVPGRTGELFFGEGSRLTVL.

This clone was detected only once. The chain joins TRBV2 to TRBJ1-1, with 7 bases aligning to TRBD1. The CDR3 loop spans 10 amino acids. The V and J ends lost 6 bases and 10 bases, in that order; junction bases with no gene match: 2. Germline CDR1 reads SNHLY; CDR2 reads FYNNEI. The CDR3 sequence is CASRYRGAFF. Written as DNA, the CDR3 is TGTGCCAGCAGGTACAGGGGAGCTTTCTTT.

The V and J genes are TRBV4-2 and TRBJ2-2; no reliable D call. This CDR3 is 14 amino acids long. In germline, CDR1 is LGHNA, CDR2 YNFKEQ. Trimming removed 4 bases from V and 3 bases from J, with 9 bases in between. The DNA for the CDR3 is TGTGCCAGCAGCCCGTCCAAATACACCGGGGAGCTGTTTTTT. Protein sequence: CASSPSKYTGELFF.

V gene TRBV19 combines with J gene TRBJ1-1; tentatively, D is TRBD1 (6 bases). Between the trimmed V and J ends, which lost 6 bases and 6 bases, there was a span of 14 bases. This CDR3 is 13 amino acids long. Germline V gene lookup returns CDR1 LNHDA and CDR2 SQIVND (reference sequence). The CDR3 DNA is TGTGCCAGTAGATTTCGGGGGCCATCTGAAGCTTTCTTT. As protein: CASRFRGPSEAFF.

The rearrangement links TRBV5-1 to TRBJ2-2; unclear D gene. Looked up from germline, CDR1 is SGHRS and CDR2 is YFSETQ. This CDR3 has 13 amino acids. Trimming removed 0 bases at V and 6 bases at J, with 6 bases between. CDR3 protein: CASSLDVAGELFF. In DNA form, the CDR3 reads TGCGCCAGCAGCTTGGACGTTGCCGGGGAGCTGTTTTTT. Variable domain in full (rest from reference TRBV5-1 and TRBJ2-2): KAGVTQTPRYLIKTRGQQVTLSCSPISGHRSVSWYQQTPGQGLQFLFEYFSETQRNKGNFPGRFSGRQFSNSRSEMNVSTLELGDSALYLCASSLDVAGELFFGEGSRLTVL.

The chain links TRBV7-3 to TRBJ2-1; D gene ambiguous. Germline V lookup: CDR1 SGHTA, CDR2 FQGTGA. The CDR3 spans 12 residues. Trimming took off 1 base at V and 9 bases at J, with 7 bases between the two ends. The CDR3 nucleotides read TGTGCCAGCAGCTTAAGTTGGAGTGAGCAGTTCTTC. Amino acid sequence: CASSLSWSEQFF.

The V and J genes are TRBV25-1 and TRBJ2-6; 9 bases are a match to TRBD1. Unmatched junction bases numbered 3, after V lost 1 base and J lost 2 bases. CDR1 and CDR2 from the germline V gene are MGHDK and SYGVNS. The CDR3 runs 17 residues. CDR3 sequence reads: CASSESTGGPGANVLTF. CDR3 in DNA: TGTGCCAGCAGTGAATCGACAGGGGGACCTGGGGCCAACGTCCTGACTTTC.

The chain joins TRBV30 to TRBJ2-5, with a possible D match to TRBD1 (7 bases). Trimming shortened V by 1 base and J by 4 bases, and 13 bases separated the two germline ends. The CDR3 totals 14 residues. Germline V gene data show CDR1 as GTSNPN and CDR2 as SVGIG (reference sequence). This CDR3 reads CAWSEDREVETQYF. The CDR3 DNA reads as TGTGCCTGGAGTGAAGACAGGGAGGTAGAGACCCAGTACTTC.

This sequence joins TRBV4-2 and TRBJ1-1, with TRBD1 as a possible D gene (6 bases). Germline-derived CDR1 and CDR2 are LGHNA and YNFKEQ. This CDR3 spans 15 amino acids. The V gene lost 3 bases and the J gene lost 5 bases, with 16 bases spanning the gap. The CDR3 DNA reads TGTGCCAGCAGCCAGGGGGGGGGCCTGGAAACTGAAGCTTTCTTT. Residues: CASSQGGGLETEAFF.

CDR3 residues: CASNDPTGVSYEQYF. CDR3 sequence (DNA): TGTGCCAGCAACGACCCGACAGGAGTATCCTACGAGCAGTACTTC. The chain employs TRBV7-9 and TRBJ2-7; a weak D match, TRBD1 (6 bases). Germline assignment: CDR1 SEHNR and CDR2 FQNEAQ (reference sequence). The V end was cut by 7 bases, the J end by 1 base, with 17 bases between. CDR3 length: 15 amino acids. The complete variable domain, with remaining parts taken from reference TRBV7-9 and TRBJ2-7, reads DTGVSQNPRHKITKRGQNVTFRCDPISEHNRLYWYRQTLGQGPEFLTYFQNEAQLEKSRLLSDRFSAERPKGSFSTLEIQRTEQGDSAMYLCASNDPTGVSYEQYFGPGTRLTVT.

This clone has only one observation. The V gene is TRBV2, the J gene TRBJ2-5, with 9 bases matching TRBD2. The CDR3 runs to 16 residues. From germline, CDR1 is SNHLY and CDR2 FYNNEI. V was pared by 8 bases and J by 3 bases, with 13 bases of the junction left unmatched. The chain's CDR3 is CASSEALAGGEETQYF. The CDR3 DNA sequence: TGTGCCAGCTCAGAGGCTCTTGCGGGGGGGGAAGAGACCCAGTACTTC.

Of note for this clone: Other DNA sequences in the same sample also yield this CDR3. V and J are TRBV7-9 and TRBJ1-1; D may be TRBD1 (6 bases). Germline CDR1 reads SEHNR; CDR2 reads FQNEAQ (reference sequence). V lost 1 base and J lost 3, with 6 bases in between. CDR3 size: 13 residues. As DNA, the CDR3 is TGTGCCAGCAGCTTAGACAGGGACACTGAAGCTTTCTTT. Translated, it gives CASSLDRDTEAFF. The variable domain in full, completed from reference TRBV7-9 and TRBJ1-1, reads DTGVSQNPRHKITKRGQNVTFRCDPISEHNRLYWYRQTLGQGPEFLTYFQNEAQLEKSRLLSDRFSAERPKGSFSTLEIQRTEQGDSAMYLCASSLDRDTEAFFGQGTRLTVV.

The chain is built from TRBV29-1 and TRBJ1-1; TRBD1 is a possible D gene (6 bases). The length of the CDR3 is 15 residues. Germline CDR1 and CDR2: SQVTM and ANQGSEA. Trimming removed 4 bases at V and 10 bases at J, with 25 bases between. DNA for the CDR3: TGCAGCGTTGCTGTTGGGGGTCTAAGGGGGAGTGGAGCTTTCTTT. Translation: CSVAVGGLRGSGAFF.

The chain is built from TRBV29-1 and TRBJ1-3; the D gene is possibly TRBD1 (5 bases). Trimming removed 4 bases at V and 2 bases at J, with 18 bases between. Germline V gene data show CDR1 as SQVTM and CDR2 as ANQGSEA. The CDR3 is 16 residues long. The CDR3 coding sequence is TGCAGCGTTGTCCGTCCGGGGGGAGTTGCTGGAAACACCATATATTTT. Amino acid sequence: CSVVRPGGVAGNTIYF.

The CDR3 region has the DNA TGTGCCAGCAGGCGACCGGACCTGGGACAAGAGACCCAGTACTTC. Encoded protein: CASRRPDLGQETQYF. The gene calls are TRBV6-5 and TRBJ2-5; D is uncertain. The germline V and J ends were trimmed by 6 bases and 2 bases, with 16 bases remaining between them. Germline V gene lookup returns CDR1 MNHEY and CDR2 SVGAGI. This CDR3 comprises 15 residues.

The rearrangement uses TRBV19 and TRBJ1-2, with D hard to call. The V and J ends lost 2 bases and 6 bases respectively, with 10 bases between them. The germline V gene has CDR1 LNHDA and CDR2 SQIVND (reference sequence). This CDR3 has 13 amino acids. CDR3 DNA sequence: TGTGCCAGTAGTATAATGGGATTTGATGGCTACACCTTC. Translation: CASSIMGFDGYTF.